This is a list of T cell receptor beta chains from one sample in a study of cytomegalovirus exposure and HLA in healthy donors. The assay was immunoSEQ multiplex PCR, and TCRdb's table has in-frame clones only and misses some. The data show 130,000 to 150,000 clones, roughly 80% seen once. Sequencing was carried out using PBMCs. These receptors were taken from a middle-aged woman in good health and CMV-seropositive. Both conserved end residues are part of each CDR3. D genes are given only for firm matches. For some rows the clone size is stated as once, few or many, or as a class when expanded; others skip it.

TRBJ2-5 TRBD2 TRBV6-1 . CASSLSGVETQYF TGTGCCAGCAGTTTGAGCGGGGTTGAGACCCAGTACTTC
TRBJ1-1 TRBD1 TRBV28 . CASTPGTGDTEAFF TGTGCCAGCACCCCAGGGACAGGGGACACTGAAGCTTTCTTT
TRBJ2-3 TRBD2 TRBV5-4 . CASSLRLAGAVDTQYF TGTGCCAGCAGCCTAAGACTAGCGGGGGCCGTAGATACGCAGTATTTT
TRBJ1-1 . TRBV7-9 . CASSFNPHRDTEAFF TGTGCCAGCAGCTTTAATCCCCATCGGGACACTGAAGCTTTCTTT
TRBJ2-3 TRBD1 TRBV2 . CASSGAWTGGVTDTQYF TGTGCCAGCAGTGGGGCTTGGACAGGGGGCGTCACAGATACGCAGTATTTT
TRBJ1-2 TRBD1 TRBV5-1 . CASSTGQVWNYGYTF TGCGCCAGCAGCACCGGACAGGTCTGGAACTATGGCTACACCTTC
TRBJ1-6 TRBD1 TRBV9 . CASSVASTGVSPLHF TGTGCCAGCAGCGTAGCTTCGACAGGGGTGTCACCCCTCCACTTT
TRBJ1-2 TRBD1 TRBV5-1 . CASSYRGDGYTF TGCGCCAGCAGCTACAGGGGTGATGGCTACACCTTC
TRBJ1-2 TRBD1 TRBV6-1 . CASSEPTGGYGYTF TGTGCCAGCAGTGAGCCGACAGGGGGCTATGGCTACACCTTC
TRBJ2-1 TRBD2 TRBV30 . CAWSLAGGYNEQFF TGTGCCTGGAGTCTAGCGGGTGGATACAATGAGCAGTTCTTC
TRBJ1-3 TRBD1 TRBV18 few CASSPSGGSGNTIYF TGTGCCAGCTCACCGTCAGGGGGCTCTGGAAACACCATATATTTT
TRBJ1-1 . TRBV5-1 . CASSLQGQGNTEAFF TGCGCCAGCAGCTTGCAGGGTCAGGGGAACACTGAAGCTTTCTTT
TRBJ1-1 . TRBV20-1 . CSAKGDTEAFF TGCAGCGCAAAAGGGGACACTGAAGCTTTCTTT
TRBJ1-2 . TRBV28 . CASSLLSGPDGYTF TGTGCCAGCAGTTTATTGTCAGGGCCTGATGGCTACACCTTC
TRBJ1-1 TRBD1 TRBV27 few CASRRGQGLGRTEAFF TGTGCCAGCAGGAGGGGACAGGGGCTAGGGAGGACTGAAGCTTTCTTT
TRBJ1-2 . TRBV25-1 few CASSELQGPSYGYTF TGTGCCAGCAGTGAACTACAGGGTCCTAGCTATGGCTACACCTTC
TRBJ2-3 . TRBV6-5 . CASSRSVSTDTQYF TGTGCCAGCAGTCGTAGCGTTAGTACAGATACGCAGTATTTT
TRBJ1-1 . TRBV7-2 . CASSSQQLTTVNTEAFF TGTGCCAGCAGCTCACAGCAACTCACAACAGTAAACACTGAAGCTTTCTTT
TRBJ2-5 TRBD2 TRBV2 few CASSDRVGGAWETQYF TGTGCCAGCAGTGATCGGGTCGGGGGGGCCTGGGAGACCCAGTACTTC
TRBJ1-1 . TRBV2 . CASSNREGSTEAFF TGTGCCAGCAGTAACAGGGAGGGGAGCACTGAAGCTTTCTTT
TRBJ2-7 . TRBV11-2 . CASSWGEVAEQYF TGTGCCAGCAGCTGGGGGGAAGTTGCAGAGCAGTACTTC
TRBJ2-2 TRBD1 TRBV5-4 . CASSFWDRGSPGELFF TGTGCCAGCAGCTTTTGGGACAGGGGAAGTCCCGGGGAGCTGTTTTTT
TRBJ2-5 TRBD2 TRBV2 . CASSTARGAQYF TGTGCCAGCAGTACAGCCCGGGGGGCCCAGTACTTC
TRBJ2-1 TRBD2 TRBV7-3 . CASSPSGEYNEQFF TGTGCCAGCAGCCCTAGCGGGGAATACAATGAGCAGTTCTTC
TRBJ2-5 TRBD1 TRBV15 . CATSRDLDRGEETQYF TGTGCCACCAGCAGAGATTTGGACAGGGGGGAAGAGACCCAGTACTTC
TRBJ2-2 TRBD1 TRBV6-5 . CASRSGGANTGELFF TGTGCCAGCAGATCAGGGGGAGCGAACACCGGGGAGCTGTTTTTT
TRBJ1-1 . TRBV28 once CASRITGKNTEAFF TGTGCCAGCAGGATTACAGGGAAAAACACTGAAGCTTTCTTT
TRBJ2-1 TRBD2 TRBV19 once CASSFSGGDNEQFF TGTGCCAGTAGTTTTAGCGGGGGGGACAATGAGCAGTTCTTC
TRBJ1-5 . TRBV19 . CASSSQPYYSNQPQHF TGTGCCAGTAGTTCCCAGCCCTACTATAGCAATCAGCCCCAGCATTTT
TRBJ2-3 . TRBV18 . CASSPPSASDTQYF TGTGCCAGCTCACCACCGTCAGCGTCAGATACGCAGTATTTT
TRBJ2-2 TRBD2 TRBV30 . CARTSGGLNTGELFF TGTGCCAGGACTAGCGGGGGCCTAAACACCGGGGAGCTGTTTTTT
TRBJ1-4 . TRBV9 . CASTTREKLFF TGTGCCAGCACCACAAGAGAAAAACTGTTTTTT
TRBJ2-5 TRBD2 TRBV30 . CAWSVGTSGGARRETQYF TGTGCCTGGAGTGTAGGGACTAGCGGGGGGGCAAGGAGAGAGACCCAGTACTTC
TRBJ1-5 . TRBV21-1 . CASRCRQGIHQPQHF TGTGCCAGTCGTTGTCGGCAGGGCATCCATCAGCCCCAGCATTTT
TRBJ2-3 . TRBV10-3 . CAISESADTQYF TGTGCCATCAGTGAAAGCGCAGATACGCAGTATTTT
TRBJ1-1 . TRBV5-1 once CASSLGSVSTEAFF TGCGCCAGCAGCTTGGGGTCTGTGAGCACTGAAGCTTTCTTT